Listed here are 19 T cell receptor beta chains from one sample, sequenced in a study of blood T cell repertoires in COVID-19. Clones were sequenced by immunoSEQ multiplex PCR, and TCRdb holds only the in-frame ones, with some missing. The sample yields some 260,000 clones, 88% seen once. Input material: peripheral blood. The receptors derive from a woman in her 70s with COVID-19, enrolled during active disease.

CDR3 bases: TGTGCCAGCAAACCGCCGGGAGGAGCAGATACGCAGTATTTT. It yields the protein CASKPPGGADTQYF. V is TRBV27 and J is TRBJ2-3; 7 bases line up with TRBD2. Germline assignment: CDR1 MNHEY and CDR2 SMNVEV (reference sequence). CDR3 length equals 14 residues. Trimming removed 7 bases from V and 4 bases from J; junction bases left unmatched: 8.

V is TRBV10-3 and J is TRBJ2-7; 7 bases match TRBD1. V lost 6 bases, J lost 2 bases, and 4 bases stayed unmatched. CDR3 size: 13 residues. Germline CDR1 is ENHRY and CDR2 is SYGVKD. CDR3 amino acids: CAIRSQGAYEQYF. The CDR3 DNA follows: TGTGCCATCAGATCTCAGGGGGCCTACGAGCAGTACTTC.

The chain couples TRBV4-1 to TRBJ2-7; TRBD1 matches 11 bases. Trimming took 5 bases from V and 4 from J; bases not matched to a gene: 4. This CDR3 is built from 14 residues. Germline V gene lookup returns CDR1 MGHRA and CDR2 YSYEKL. CDR3 sequence: CASSMGQGGYEQYF. Here the CDR3 DNA reads TGCGCCAGCAGCATGGGACAGGGGGGATACGAGCAGTACTTC.

This sequence joins TRBV2 and TRBJ1-2; 7 bases fit TRBD1. Germline loops: CDR1 SNHLY, CDR2 FYNNEI. The CDR3 has 12 amino acids. V was clipped by 6 bases and J by 4 bases; unmatched bases: 2. CDR3 sequence reads: CASSGDSYGYTF. CDR3 in DNA: TGTGCCAGCAGCGGGGACAGCTATGGCTACACCTTC.

The CDR3 DNA reads as TGTGCCAGCAGCTTGGAAGGGGCTCAGCCCCAGCATTTT. Translation: CASSLEGAQPQHF. This chain uses TRBV5-4 with TRBJ1-5; the D gene is possibly TRBD1 (5 bases). The CDR3 consists of 13 residues. Trimming cost V 0 bases and J 6 bases, with 7 bases left between them. Germline assignment: CDR1 SGHNT and CDR2 YYREEE (reference sequence).

The chain carries TRBV7-9 and TRBJ2-5; 7 bases agree with TRBD2. The J segment lost 4 bases and the V segment lost 5 bases, leaving 4 bases of the junction unmatched. This CDR3 is 13 amino acids long. The V gene's germline CDR1 is SEHNR and CDR2 FQNEAQ (reference sequence). CDR3 coding DNA: TGTGCCAGCAGCCGGGGGGAACGAGAGACCCAGTACTTC. Its protein is CASSRGERETQYF. Full variable domain (remainder filled in from reference TRBV7-9 and TRBJ2-5): DTGVSQNPRHKITKRGQNVTFRCDPISEHNRLYWYRQTLGQGPEFLTYFQNEAQLEKSRLLSDRFSAERPKGSFSTLEIQRTEQGDSAMYLCASSRGERETQYFGPGTRLLVL.

V and J are TRBV3-1 (or the pseudogene TRBV3-2) and TRBJ2-7; 11 nucleotides match TRBD2. The V gene's germline CDR1 is LGHDT and CDR2 YNNKEL (reference sequence). The CDR3 extends over 17 amino acids. The junction had 9 bases not matched to a gene; V was cut back by 1 base and J by 4 bases. The CDR3 spells CASSQVRLAGGGYEQYF. For the CDR3, the DNA is TGTGCCAGCAGCCAAGTACGCCTAGCGGGAGGCGGGTACGAGCAGTACTTC.

The chain joins TRBV19 to TRBJ2-2; TRBD2 matches at 15 bases. Looked up from germline, CDR1 is LNHDA and CDR2 is SQIVND (reference sequence). This CDR3 is 22 amino acids long. Germline trimming cut 8 bases from V and 4 bases from J; bases unmatched to any gene: 23. The CDR3 protein is CASFLRAGGLAGGRVGTGELFF. The CDR3 region has the DNA TGTGCCAGTTTCCTGAGGGCAGGCGGACTAGCGGGAGGGCGTGTCGGCACCGGGGAGCTGTTTTTT.

The chain links TRBV4-3 to TRBJ2-7, with D maybe TRBD1 (6 bases). The V and J ends lost 2 bases and 3 bases respectively, with 14 bases between them. The germline V gene encodes CDR1 LGHNA and CDR2 YSLEER. CDR3 size: 15 residues. The CDR3 bases are TGCGCCAGCAGCCAATATTTGACAGGCGACTACGAGCAGTACTTC. This codes for CASSQYLTGDYEQYF.

The V and J genes are TRBV7-2 and TRBJ2-4, with a weak D call TRBD2 (6 bases). CDR1 and CDR2 from the germline V gene are SGHTA and FQGNSA. The CDR3 spans 16 residues. Trimming pared 0 bases from V and 5 bases from J, leaving 14 bases between. The CDR3 DNA is TGTGCCAGCAGCTTAGCATTGATAGCGGTTGAAAACATTCAGTACTTC. Amino acid sequence: CASSLALIAVENIQYF.

The rearrangement links TRBV7-2 to TRBJ2-7; 7 nucleotides line up with TRBD1. Germline CDR1 and CDR2: SGHTA and FQGNSA. The CDR3 is made up of 13 amino acids. J gave up 4 bases and V 5 bases, and 5 bases lay outside the gene matches. CDR3 residues: CASSQGQLYEQYF. CDR3 nucleotides: TGTGCCAGCAGCCAGGGACAGCTATACGAGCAGTACTTC.

This clone has a single count. The chain uses TRBV5-1 and TRBJ2-1; 9 positions match TRBD2. Trimming at V came to 0 bases and at J to 7 bases, leaving 8 bases not matched to a gene. Per the germline V gene, CDR1 is SGHRS and CDR2 is YFSETQ. The CDR3 has 16 residues. The CDR3 reads CASSLAPLAGGNEQFF. The CDR3 coding sequence is TGCGCCAGCAGCTTGGCCCCCCTGGCGGGAGGGAATGAGCAGTTCTTC.

The chain combines TRBV4-2 with TRBJ2-3; D ambiguous. V gave up 0 bases and J gave up 8 bases, with 12 bases separating them. CDR3 length equals 14 residues. Germline V gene data show CDR1 as LGHNA and CDR2 as YNFKEQ. The CDR3 region is CASSQDLGSGTQYF. For the CDR3, the DNA is TGTGCCAGCAGCCAAGATCTTGGTTCAGGTACGCAGTATTTT.

The chain has TRBV11-2 and TRBJ2-7; possibly TRBD1 for D (7 bases). The V gene's germline CDR1 is SGHAT and CDR2 FQNNGV. This CDR3 region has 16 residues. With 4 bases removed from V and 0 bases from J, the gap between germline ends came to 16 bases. CDR3 coding DNA: TGTGCCAGCAGCTCCCTGGGGGGACAGATCTCCTACGAGCAGTACTTC. As protein: CASSSLGGQISYEQYF.

This rearrangement joins TRBV4-1 to TRBJ1-4; 8 bases fit TRBD1. This CDR3 has 16 amino acids. The V segment lost 0 bases and the J segment 7 bases; nucleotides outside the gene matches: 7. The germline V gene encodes CDR1 MGHRA and CDR2 YSYEKL. The CDR3 DNA reads as TGCGCCAGCAGCCAAGAAACAGGGGGAGGTGGTGAAAAACTGTTTTTT. It specifies CASSQETGGGGEKLFF.

This chain joins TRBV30 and TRBJ1-2, with TRBD1 matching over 7 bases. Germline assignment: CDR1 GTSNPN and CDR2 SVGIG (reference sequence). V lost 5 bases to trimming and J lost 2 bases; unmatched junction nucleotides: 2. The CDR3 covers 12 residues. CDR3 DNA sequence: TGTGCCTGGGGACAGGAAAACTATGGCTACACCTTC. It codes for CAWGQENYGYTF. Full variable domain (remainder filled in from reference TRBV30 and TRBJ1-2): SQTIHQWPATLVQPVGSPLSLECTVEGTSNPNLYWYRQAAGRGLQLLFYSVGIGQISSEVPQNLSASRPQDRQFILSSKKLLLSDSGFYLCAWGQENYGYTFGSGTRLTVV.

The chain uses TRBV14 and TRBJ1-6; TRBD1 matches 10 bases. The V gene end was trimmed by 6 bases and the J gene end by 10 bases; junction bases not matched to a gene: 9. CDR3 length equals 15 residues. Germline CDR1 reads SGHDN; CDR2 reads FVKESK. CDR3 in amino acids: CASRTSGTGVSPLHF. In nucleotides, the CDR3 is TGTGCCAGCAGAACATCCGGGACAGGGGTCTCACCCCTCCACTTT.

The rearrangement links TRBV30 to TRBJ1-6; D ambiguous. The CDR3 spans 11 residues. Trimming shortened V by 1 base and J by 9 bases, and 4 bases separated the two germline ends. Germline lookup yields CDR1 GTSNPN and CDR2 SVGIG (reference sequence). The CDR3 region is CAWSAGSPLHF. The DNA for the CDR3 is TGTGCCTGGAGTGCGGGTTCACCCCTCCACTTT.

The chain combines TRBV24-1 with TRBJ2-1, with 7 bases lining up with TRBD2. The CDR3 covers 16 residues. J gave up 0 bases and V 5 bases, and 6 bases lay outside the gene matches. Germline V gene data show CDR1 as KGHDR and CDR2 as SFDVKD. Written as DNA, the CDR3 is TGTGCCACCAGTGCAGTCTCGGGGGGCTCCTACAATGAGCAGTTCTTC. It yields the protein CATSAVSGGSYNEQFF.